The 27 T cell receptor beta chains in this list originate from one sample, sequenced in a study of cytomegalovirus exposure and HLA in healthy donors (dated by TCRdb to about 2017). To prepare the library, the immunoSEQ multiplex PCR assay was applied. A mixture of 60 forward primers for TCR Vbeta segments and 13 reverse primers for TCR Jbeta segments was used in the multiplex PCR. In its TCRdb copy, this immuneACCESS table keeps in-frame sequences only and misses some clones. Where compared with another copy, unresolved V genes explain less than half of these, and the others have no known cause. The sample's records list 150,000 to 200,000 clones. The ten largest account for roughly 2% of the sample. Sequencing used PBMCs. The receptors shown here come from a man aged 30 to 39 in good health and CMV-seronegative.

The CDR3 here is CASRRQGGRNIQYF. The CDR3, as DNA: TGTGCCAGCAGAAGACAGGGCGGCAGGAACATTCAGTACTTC. The rearrangement links TRBV6-5 to TRBJ2-4; 7 bases align to TRBD1. The J segment lost 7 bases and the V segment lost 6 bases, leaving 9 bases of the junction unmatched. Germline V gives CDR1 MNHEY, CDR2 SVGAGI. There are 14 residues in the CDR3.

The V gene is TRBV5-4, the J gene TRBJ1-1; D is perhaps TRBD1 (6 bases). Trimming shortened V by 4 bases and J by 4 bases, and 14 bases separated the two germline ends. Germline V gives CDR1 SGHNT, CDR2 YYREEE (reference sequence). The length of the CDR3 is 14 residues. The CDR3 DNA reads as TGTGCCAGCAGCGAGAGACAGGCGCCCACTGAAGCTTTCTTT. Translated: CASSERQAPTEAFF. The full variable domain, completed using reference TRBV5-4 and TRBJ1-1, is ETGVTQSPTHLIKTRGQQVTLRCSSQSGHNTVSWYQQALGQGPQFIFQYYREEENGRGNFPPRFSGLQFPNYSSELNVNALELDDSALYLCASSERQAPTEAFFGQGTRLTVV.

The V gene is TRBV10-1, the J gene TRBJ2-1, with 11 bases aligning to TRBD2. Germline CDR1 reads WNHNN; CDR2 reads SYGVQD (reference sequence). The V and J ends lost 8 bases and 7 bases, in that order; junction bases with no gene match: 10. The CDR3 totals 15 residues. The CDR3 here is CASATGLADPNEQFF. The CDR3 DNA follows: TGCGCCAGCGCAACGGGACTAGCGGACCCAAATGAGCAGTTCTTC.

The chain links TRBV19 to TRBJ1-1, with D perhaps matching TRBD1 (5 bases). This CDR3 has 16 amino acids. Germline V CDR1 and CDR2: LNHDA, SQIVND (reference sequence). Trimming left V 3 bases short and J 2 bases short, with 16 bases between. CDR3 residues: CASSISDGGINTEAFF. Written as DNA, the CDR3 is TGTGCCAGTAGTATTTCGGATGGGGGGATTAACACTGAAGCTTTCTTT.

The chain is built from TRBV6-5 and TRBJ1-2; 11 nucleotides match TRBD1. This CDR3 is built from 15 residues. Germline-derived CDR1 and CDR2 are MNHEY and SVGAGI. V lost 0 bases, J lost 7 bases, and 4 bases stayed unmatched. CDR3 coding DNA: TGTGCCAGCAGTTACTCGTTCGGGACAGGGGGTGGCTACACCTTC. The encoded protein is CASSYSFGTGGGYTF.

The chain combines TRBV18 with TRBJ2-7, with 7 nucleotides matching TRBD2. Trimming took 2 bases from V and 6 from J; bases not matched to a gene: 10. The germline gives CDR1 KGHSH, CDR2 LQKENI. This CDR3 region has 15 residues. The chain's CDR3 is CASSPILGSGGEQYF. CDR3 coding DNA: TGTGCCAGCTCACCAATTCTAGGGTCGGGGGGCGAGCAGTACTTC.

V gene TRBV5-1 combines with J gene TRBJ1-1; D is possibly TRBD1 (5 bases). CDR1 and CDR2 from the germline V gene are SGHRS and YFSETQ. Trimming removed 6 bases at V and 3 bases at J, with 12 bases between. CDR3 length equals 13 residues. This chain's CDR3 is CASTALRDTEAFF. For the CDR3, the DNA is TGCGCCAGCACGGCCCTCAGGGACACTGAAGCTTTCTTT.

The J gene is TRBJ1-2, the V gene TRBV6-5; TRBD1 matches at 9 bases. The CDR3 is 15 residues long. The germline V gene encodes CDR1 MNHEY and CDR2 SVGAGI. Germline trimming cut 6 bases from V and 0 bases from J; bases unmatched to any gene: 5. The CDR3 bases are TGTGCCAGCAGCCGGGACAGGGCGGCTAACTATGGCTACACCTTC. Protein product: CASSRDRAANYGYTF.

This rearrangement joins TRBV28 to TRBJ1-1; TRBD1 is a possible D gene (5 bases). This CDR3 comprises 12 residues. The V end lost 5 bases, the J end lost 1 base, and 5 bases lay between the germline ends. The germline V gene encodes CDR1 MDHEN and CDR2 SYDVKM. In DNA, the CDR3 is TGTGCCAGCAGTACAGGGAACACTGAAGCTTTCTTT. This sequence encodes CASSTGNTEAFF. Supplemented by reference TRBV28 and TRBJ1-1, the full variable domain reads DVKVTQSSRYLVKRTGEKVFLECVQDMDHENMFWYRQDPGLGLRLIYFSYDVKMKEKGDIPEGYSVSREKKERFSLILESASTNQTSMYLCASSTGNTEAFFGQGTRLTVV.

This CDR3 is CSVGQGSIYEQYF. The CDR3 DNA reads as TGCAGCGTTGGGCAGGGCAGCATCTACGAGCAGTACTTC. The chain uses TRBV29-1 and TRBJ2-7; tentatively, D is TRBD1 (5 bases). V was shortened by 4 bases and J by 3 bases, with 13 bases between the two germline ends. Looked up from germline, CDR1 is SQVTM and CDR2 is ANQGSEA. The CDR3 has 13 amino acids.

The CDR3 DNA reads TGTGCCAGCAGCATCACAGCGGGGGGGGAGCTGTTTTTT. This encodes CASSITAGGELFF. The genes are TRBV7-7 and TRBJ2-2, with 7 bases fitting TRBD2. Germline V gene lookup returns CDR1 SSHAT and CDR2 FNYEAQ (reference sequence). The ends lost 5 bases at V and 8 bases at J; junction bases unmatched: 5. This CDR3 contains 13 residues.

The J gene is TRBJ2-1, the V gene TRBV5-1, with D uncertain. CDR1 and CDR2 (germline): SGHRS, YFSETQ. The V and J ends lost 0 bases and 0 bases respectively, with 10 bases between them. The CDR3 runs 16 residues. CDR3 protein: CASSLVATDSYNEQFF. As DNA, the CDR3 is TGCGCCAGCAGCTTGGTAGCTACCGACTCCTACAATGAGCAGTTCTTC. The full variable domain, in which reference TRBV5-1 and TRBJ2-1 provide the parts outside the CDR3, is KAGVTQTPRYLIKTRGQQVTLSCSPISGHRSVSWYQQTPGQGLQFLFEYFSETQRNKGNFPGRFSGRQFSNSRSEMNVSTLELGDSALYLCASSLVATDSYNEQFFGPGTRLTVL.

The chain has TRBV28 and TRBJ2-1, with 12 nucleotides matching TRBD2. CDR3 length equals 16 residues. Per the germline V gene, CDR1 is MDHEN and CDR2 is SYDVKM. Trimming took 6 bases from V and 6 from J; bases not matched to a gene: 9. The CDR3: CASSPRLAGAANEQFF. The CDR3 region has the DNA TGTGCCAGCAGCCCAAGACTAGCGGGAGCAGCCAATGAGCAGTTCTTC.

V gene TRBV28 combines with J gene TRBJ1-2, with TRBD1 as a possible D gene (6 bases). The CDR3 consists of 15 residues. The germline V gene encodes CDR1 MDHEN and CDR2 SYDVKM. The V end was cut by 6 bases, the J end by 4 bases, with 18 bases between. The CDR3 here is CASSSTGHDVYGYTF. CDR3 DNA sequence: TGTGCCAGCAGCTCAACAGGGCACGACGTCTATGGCTACACCTTC.

The rearrangement uses TRBV19 and TRBJ2-6; perhaps TRBD1 as D (5 bases). Between the trimmed V and J ends, which lost 7 bases and 4 bases, there was a span of 11 bases. Germline loops: CDR1 LNHDA, CDR2 SQIVND (reference sequence). The CDR3 extends over 14 amino acids. For the CDR3, the DNA is TGTGCCAGTAAGTCAGGGTACGGGGCCAACGTCCTGACTTTC. This codes for CASKSGYGANVLTF.

This chain links TRBV28 with TRBJ1-5; D remains ambiguous. With 5 bases removed from V and 3 bases from J, the gap between germline ends came to 8 bases. CDR1 is MDHEN, CDR2 SYDVKM, per germline. This CDR3 is built from 13 residues. The CDR3 DNA is TGTGCCAGCAGTAGATCCTACAATCAGCCCCAGCATTTT. Protein product: CASSRSYNQPQHF.

The J gene is TRBJ2-7, the V gene TRBV5-4, with 9 bases lining up with TRBD2. Germline V gives CDR1 SGHNT, CDR2 YYREEE (reference sequence). This CDR3 comprises 17 residues. J was trimmed by 2 bases and V by 2 bases; bases with no gene match: 11. CDR3 region: CASSLGASGMIAYEQYF. CDR3 in DNA: TGTGCCAGCAGCTTAGGGGCTAGCGGGATGATCGCCTACGAGCAGTACTTC.

The CDR3 region has the DNA TGTGCCAGCAGCCCCTCAAGGGGTGAAAAACTGTTTTTT. It specifies CASSPSRGEKLFF. This chain connects TRBV7-2 to TRBJ1-4, with D possibly TRBD1 on 5 matching bases. Deletions cut 5 bases from V and 7 bases from J, with 11 bases between. Per germline, CDR1 SGHTA and CDR2 FQGNSA. This CDR3 is built from 13 residues. The full variable domain, with the rest looked up from reference TRBV7-2 and TRBJ1-4, is GAGVSQSPSNKVTEKGKDVELRCDPISGHTALYWYRQSLGQGLEFLIYFQGNSAPDKSGLPSDRFSAERTGGSVSTLTIQRTQQEDSAVYLCASSPSRGEKLFFGSGTQLSVL.

J is TRBJ1-2 and V is TRBV10-3; 7 positions match TRBD1. Trimming cost V 10 bases and J 2 bases; bases outside gene matches: 22. Germline assignment: CDR1 ENHRY and CDR2 SYGVKD. This CDR3 is built from 18 residues. Written as DNA, the CDR3 is TGTGCCACGATGGGGTTGGGACAGAATGCCGCGGGGAACTATGGCTACACCTTC. Protein product: CATMGLGQNAAGNYGYTF.

V usage is TRBV5-4 and J usage is TRBJ1-2, with D perhaps TRBD1 (5 bases). Trimming took off 4 bases at V and 3 bases at J, with 16 bases between the two ends. Germline assignment: CDR1 SGHNT and CDR2 YYREEE (reference sequence). The CDR3 has 15 amino acids. In DNA, the CDR3 is TGTGCCAGCAGCAGCCAAGGAGGGGCGGACTATGGCTACACCTTC. Residues: CASSSQGGADYGYTF. Using reference TRBV5-4 and TRBJ1-2 for the parts outside the CDR3, the full variable domain is ETGVTQSPTHLIKTRGQQVTLRCSSQSGHNTVSWYQQALGQGPQFIFQYYREEENGRGNFPPRFSGLQFPNYSSELNVNALELDDSALYLCASSSQGGADYGYTFGSGTRLTVV.

The rearrangement uses TRBV5-1 and TRBJ1-3; TRBD1 matches at 7 bases. V lost 2 bases to trimming and J lost 0 bases; unmatched junction nucleotides: 14. Germline-derived CDR1 and CDR2 are SGHRS and YFSETQ. The length of the CDR3 is 19 residues. In DNA form, the CDR3 reads TGCGCCAGCAGCTTAATCCCCGGGACAGCCCGATACTCTGGAAACACCATATATTTT. This translates into CASSLIPGTARYSGNTIYF.

Here the CDR3 reads CASSFLTGTYEQYF. CDR3 in DNA: TGTGCCAGCAGTTTCTTGACAGGGACCTACGAGCAGTACTTC. The rearrangement uses TRBV28 and TRBJ2-7, with TRBD1 matching over 7 bases. The V and J ends lost 3 bases and 2 bases, in that order; junction bases with no gene match: 4. Germline V gene sequence: CDR1 MDHEN, CDR2 SYDVKM. CDR3 length equals 14 residues.

The chain uses TRBV11-2 and TRBJ2-1; D is possibly TRBD2 (6 bases). In germline, CDR1 is SGHAT, CDR2 FQNNGV. The CDR3 is 15 amino acids. V lost 6 bases and J lost 3, with 15 bases in between. DNA of the CDR3: TGTGCCAGCAGTTATAGCGGAAACCGCTACAATGAGCAGTTCTTC. It specifies CASSYSGNRYNEQFF.

The chain has TRBV5-4 and TRBJ1-2; unclear D gene. The length of the CDR3 is 13 residues. With 0 bases removed from V and 4 bases from J, the gap between germline ends came to 7 bases. Germline V lookup: CDR1 SGHNT, CDR2 YYREEE (reference sequence). CDR3 protein: CASSLDSFYGYTF. The CDR3 nucleotides read TGTGCCAGCAGCTTGGACAGCTTCTATGGCTACACCTTC.

This chain joins TRBV29-1 and TRBJ2-4; perhaps TRBD1 as D (5 bases). Germline loops: CDR1 SQVTM, CDR2 ANQGSEA. This CDR3 contains 13 residues. V dropped 5 bases and J dropped 7 bases, with 15 bases sitting between them. The DNA for the CDR3 is TGCAGCGTTAGCGTCAGGGAAATGAACATTCAGTACTTC. Translation: CSVSVREMNIQYF.

V is TRBV28 and J is TRBJ1-5, with D perhaps matching TRBD1 (5 bases). CDR1 and CDR2 from the germline V gene are MDHEN and SYDVKM. Deletions cut 3 bases from V and 3 bases from J, with 15 bases between. This CDR3 region has 16 residues. Here the CDR3 DNA reads TGTGCCAGCAGTTTCGGACAAGGAATGGACAATCAGCCCCAGCATTTT. This encodes CASSFGQGMDNQPQHF.

This sequence joins TRBV12-5 and TRBJ1-5; possible D gene TRBD1, 6 bases. The CDR3 length is 15 residues. Germline-derived CDR1 and CDR2 are LGHNT and FRNRAP. V was pared by 8 bases and J by 0 bases, with 14 bases between. CDR3 sequence reads: CASFRGFYSNQPQHF. The CDR3 region has the DNA TGTGCTAGTTTCAGGGGATTCTATAGCAATCAGCCCCAGCATTTT. The full variable domain, with the rest looked up from reference TRBV12-5 and TRBJ1-5, is DARVTQTPRHKVTEMGQEVTMRCQPILGHNTVFWYRQTMMQGLELLAYFRNRAPLDDSGMPKDRFSAEMPDATLATLKIQPSEPRDSAVYFCASFRGFYSNQPQHFGDGTRLSIL.